This TCR beta chain was captured by sequencing in a study of T-cell memory formation after mild COVID-19. Overall study results and limits: Confirmation was lacking for SARS-CoV-2 specificity of second-wave clones that peaked on day 37. Later expanders leaned toward CD4+, whereas clones contracting from day 15 to 85 were balanced CD4/CD8.

Concerning this clonotype: Its antigen is undetermined.

TCRdb re-analysed the 5' RACE reads in MiXCR, keeping a single row per CDR3 protein. The data contain fewer than 650,000 distinct CDR3 sequences, about a fifth of them seen just once; the ten biggest clones take up under 8.5%. Sequencing used PBMCs or a T cell subset sorted from them (not recorded which). This clonotype was obtained from an adult woman who had mild COVID-19 (a few samples of this study predate the infection). Cell type and time point are not known.

CDR3 nucleotides: TGCGCCAGCAGCCAAGAAACGGTATGGAGTATCACAGATACGCAGTATTTT. This encodes CASSQETVWSITDTQYF. The gene calls are TRBV4-3 and TRBJ2-3; no firm D call. This CDR3 is built from 17 residues. Germline CDR1 is LGHNA and CDR2 is YSLEER. V gave up 0 bases and J gave up 2 bases, with 15 bases separating them.